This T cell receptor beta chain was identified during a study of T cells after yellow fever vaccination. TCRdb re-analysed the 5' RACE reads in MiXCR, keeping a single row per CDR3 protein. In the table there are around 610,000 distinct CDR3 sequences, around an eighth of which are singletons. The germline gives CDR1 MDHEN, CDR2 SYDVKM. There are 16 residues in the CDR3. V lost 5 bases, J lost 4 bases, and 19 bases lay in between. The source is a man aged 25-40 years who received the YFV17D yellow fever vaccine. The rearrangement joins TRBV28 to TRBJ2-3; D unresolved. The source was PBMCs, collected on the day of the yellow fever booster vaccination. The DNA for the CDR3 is TGTGCCAGCAGTCCGTCCGGCTCCCGAAGGGCAGATACGCAGTATTTT. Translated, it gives CASSPSGSRRADTQYF.